A selection of T cell receptor beta chains follows, all from one sample in a study of OX40 agonist ivuxolimab in advanced cancers. Sequencing used immunoSEQ multiplex PCR; TCRdb keeps in-frame clones, though not all of them. Of about 45,000 clones listed, roughly 84% are singletons. Sequenced material: CD4+ or CD8+ T cells sorted from blood, taken in a trial of the OX40 agonist ivuxolimab. The receptors come from an adult with an advanced solid tumor such as melanoma, head and neck, liver or kidney cancer. CDR3s include the opening cysteine and the closing phenylalanine or tryptophan. The D gene is left open where the match is weak. For some rows the clone size is stated as once, few or many, or as a class when expanded; others skip it.

cdr3_length j_call v_call clone_size d_call cdr3_aa cdr3_nt
14 TRBJ2-5 TRBV28 . . CASSLWEGAETQYF TGTGCCAGCAGTTTATGGGAAGGGGCCGAGACCCAGTACTTC
15 TRBJ1-1 TRBV6-5 . TRBD1 CASSTSGQVYTEAFF TGTGCCAGCAGTACCTCGGGACAGGTCTACACTGAAGCTTTCTTT
11 TRBJ2-1 TRBV6-6 . . CASGFGGEQFF TGTGCCAGTGGGTTCGGGGGTGAGCAGTTCTTC
15 TRBJ2-2 TRBV19 . . CASIPIGGHTGELFF TGTGCCAGTATCCCTATCGGGGGCCACACCGGGGAGCTGTTTTTT
12 TRBJ2-7 TRBV10-3 . . CAILDRRTEQYF TGTGCCATCCTGGACAGAAGAACCGAGCAGTACTTC
15 TRBJ1-5 TRBV7-9 . . CASSLGGTPNQPQHF TGTGCCAGCAGCTTAGGCGGGACACCGAATCAGCCCCAGCATTTT
16 TRBJ1-3 TRBV7-9 . . CASSPGGESGGNTIYF TGTGCCAGCAGCCCCGGCGGGGAGTCTGGCGGAAACACCATATATTTT
16 TRBJ2-7 TRBV28 . . CASSFVLTGPSYEQYF TGTGCCAGCAGTTTTGTCCTAACAGGGCCCTCCTACGAGCAGTACTTC
13 TRBJ2-3 TRBV7-8 . . CASTLPPGDTQYF TGTGCCAGCACCCTACCCCCTGGGGATACGCAGTATTTT
14 TRBJ2-7 TRBV11-1 . . CASSLAAGRYEQYF TGTGCCAGCAGCTTAGCGGCGGGACGCTACGAGCAGTACTTC
16 TRBJ2-7 TRBV7-9 few . CASSSSQGARSYEQYF TGTGCCAGCAGCTCCTCTCAGGGAGCGCGATCCTACGAGCAGTACTTC
15 TRBJ2-5 TRBV13 . TRBD2 CASSGRLAGDETQYF TGTGCCAGCAGCGGGCGACTAGCGGGAGACGAGACCCAGTACTTC
11 TRBJ2-1 TRBV19 . . CASRRGNEQFF TGTGCCAGTAGACGGGGCAATGAGCAGTTCTTC
16 TRBJ2-7 TRBV27 . TRBD1 CASSETAGTGTYEQYF TGTGCCAGCAGTGAAACAGCCGGGACAGGTACCTACGAGCAGTACTTC
15 TRBJ1-2 TRBV4-3 . TRBD1 CASSQETGGSYGYTF TGCGCCAGCAGCCAAGAGACAGGGGGGAGCTATGGCTACACCTTC
15 TRBJ1-6 TRBV6-1 . . CASSEWTEDNSPLHF TGTGCCAGCAGTGAATGGACAGAAGATAATTCACCCCTCCACTTT
12 TRBJ2-3 TRBV15 . . CATSSDLNTQYF TGTGCCACCAGCAGTGATCTGAATACGCAGTATTTT
12 TRBJ1-5 TRBV13 . . CASSLGRQPQHF TGTGCCAGCAGCTTAGGGCGGCAGCCCCAGCATTTT
13 TRBJ1-5 TRBV7-2 few . CASSLEGTQPQHF TGTGCCAGCAGCTTAGAGGGTACTCAGCCCCAGCATTTT
15 TRBJ2-7 TRBV13 . . CASSLVGESSYEQYF TGTGCCAGCAGCTTAGTTGGGGAAAGCTCCTACGAGCAGTACTTC
13 TRBJ2-7 TRBV4-2 . . CASSKGAGGEQYF TGTGCCAGCAGCAAGGGGGCGGGAGGCGAGCAGTACTTC
18 TRBJ2-1 TRBV11-3 . TRBD2 CASSSRSGSKPSYNEQFF TGTGCCAGCAGCTCCCGTAGCGGGAGTAAACCCTCCTACAATGAGCAGTTCTTC
13 TRBJ2-7 TRBV4-3 . TRBD2 CASSVGEGYEQYF TGCGCCAGCAGCGTCGGGGAGGGCTACGAGCAGTACTTC
17 TRBJ2-7 TRBV2 . TRBD2 CASSEAWERESPYEQYF TGTGCCAGCAGTGAAGCATGGGAGCGGGAATCCCCCTACGAGCAGTACTTC
14 TRBJ2-7 TRBV29-1 . . CSVEGRGVGYEQYF TGCAGCGTTGAGGGCAGGGGGGTAGGCTACGAGCAGTACTTC
14 TRBJ1-5 TRBV19 . TRBD1 CASSSTGSHQPQHF TGTGCCAGTAGTTCGACAGGGAGTCATCAGCCCCAGCATTTT
15 TRBJ1-1 TRBV28 . . CAISKGHKMNTEAFF TGTGCCATCTCTAAGGGACACAAAATGAACACTGAAGCTTTCTTT
15 TRBJ2-7 TRBV5-4 . TRBD1 CASSLGTGDPYEQYF TGTGCCAGCAGCTTGGGGACAGGGGATCCCTACGAGCAGTACTTC
15 TRBJ2-3 TRBV27 . . CASSLFDSSTDTQYF TGTGCCAGCAGTTTATTTGACAGTAGCACAGATACGCAGTATTTT
15 TRBJ2-5 TRBV2 once TRBD1 CASSELGQAVETQYF TGTGCCAGCAGTGAATTAGGACAGGCTGTAGAGACCCAGTACTTC
15 TRBJ2-4 TRBV7-9 . TRBD1 CASSLGGTGKSVQYF TGTGCCAGCAGCTTAGGGGGGACAGGGAAATCGGTTCAGTACTTC
17 TRBJ2-2 TRBV7-2 . TRBD2 CASSLGLAGGRTGELFF TGTGCCAGCAGCCTCGGACTAGCGGGAGGGCGCACCGGGGAGCTGTTTTTT
13 TRBJ2-1 TRBV4-1 . . CASSQGIYNEQFF TGCGCCAGCAGCCAAGGCATTTACAATGAGCAGTTCTTC
17 TRBJ2-1 TRBV29-1 . TRBD2 CSVIGLAGGGSYNEQFF TGCAGCGTTATAGGACTAGCGGGGGGCGGGTCCTACAATGAGCAGTTCTTC
14 TRBJ2-1 TRBV6-5 few TRBD1 CASSPGGRYNEQFF TGTGCCAGCAGTCCAGGGGGTCGCTACAATGAGCAGTTCTTC
14 TRBJ2-5 TRBV6-1 . . CASSDVGIGETQYF TGTGCCAGCAGTGACGTGGGGATTGGAGAGACCCAGTACTTC